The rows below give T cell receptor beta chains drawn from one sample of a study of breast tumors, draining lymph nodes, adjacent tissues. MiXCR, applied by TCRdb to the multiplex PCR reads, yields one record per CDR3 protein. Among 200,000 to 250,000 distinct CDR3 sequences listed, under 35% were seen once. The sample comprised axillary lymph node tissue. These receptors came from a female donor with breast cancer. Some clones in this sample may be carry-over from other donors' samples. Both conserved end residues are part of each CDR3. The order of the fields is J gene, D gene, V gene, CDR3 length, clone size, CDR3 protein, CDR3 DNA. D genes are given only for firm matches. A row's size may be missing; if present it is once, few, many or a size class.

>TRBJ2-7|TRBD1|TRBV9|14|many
CASSVGSGQYEQYF
TGTGCCAGCAGCGTAGGATCGGGACAGTACGAGCAGTACTTC
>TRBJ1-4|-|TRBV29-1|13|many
CSVRMFRGEKLFF
TGCAGCGTGCGCATGTTCAGAGGTGAAAAACTGTTTTTT
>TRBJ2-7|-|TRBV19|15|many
CASRGVIFGPYEQYF
TGTGCCAGTAGAGGAGTGATTTTTGGCCCCTACGAGCAGTACTTC
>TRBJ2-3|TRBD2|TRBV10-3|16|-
CAISDRTSGSPDTQYF
TGTGCCATCAGTGACAGAACTAGCGGGAGCCCAGATACGCAGTATTTT
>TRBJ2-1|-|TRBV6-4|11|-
CASSDSAGQSF
TGTGCCAGCAGTGACTCTGCGGGACAGTCCTTC
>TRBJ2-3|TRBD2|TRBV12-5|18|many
CASGLVLTLAGGTDTQYF
TGTGCTAGTGGTTTGGTCCTCACACTAGCGGGGGGTACAGATACGCAGTATTTT
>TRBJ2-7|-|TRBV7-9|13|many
CASSAPGGREQYF
TGTGCCAGCAGCGCCCCCGGAGGGCGGGAGCAGTACTTC
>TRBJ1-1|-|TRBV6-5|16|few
CASSYGVGGLGTEAFF
TGTGCCAGCAGTTACGGCGTGGGCGGCTTGGGCACTGAAGCTTTCTTT
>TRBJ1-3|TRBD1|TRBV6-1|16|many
CASSEAGTGGSDTIYF
TGTGCCAGCAGTGAAGCGGGGACAGGGGGCTCGGACACCATATATTTT
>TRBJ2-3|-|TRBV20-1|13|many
CSARGPGPDTQYF
TGCAGTGCTAGGGGTCCAGGACCAGATACGCAGTATTTT
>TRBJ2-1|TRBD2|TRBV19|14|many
CASSITGGLPEQFF
TGTGCCAGTAGTATTACGGGGGGGCTACCTGAGCAGTTCTTC
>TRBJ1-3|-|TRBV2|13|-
CASKRGGMNTIYF
TGTGCCAGCAAGAGGGGAGGCATGAACACCATATATTTT
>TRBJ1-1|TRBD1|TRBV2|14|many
CASRARGQGTEAFF
TGTGCCAGCAGAGCCAGGGGGCAAGGCACTGAAGCTTTCTTT
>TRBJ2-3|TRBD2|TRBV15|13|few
CATLAGGTDTQYF
TGTGCTACTCTAGCGGGAGGCACAGATACGCAGTATTTT
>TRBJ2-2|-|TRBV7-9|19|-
CAILPWDSGSLGNPGELFF
TGTGCCATCCTACCCTGGGACAGCGGGTCCTTAGGGAACCCCGGGGAGCTGTTTTTT
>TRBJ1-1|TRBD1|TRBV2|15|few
CASSEDRGLRPEAFF
TGTGCCAGCAGTGAGGACAGGGGGCTTAGGCCTGAAGCTTTCTTT
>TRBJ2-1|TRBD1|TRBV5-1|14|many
CASSPGQGWDEQFF
TGCGCCAGCAGCCCGGGACAGGGGTGGGATGAGCAGTTCTTC
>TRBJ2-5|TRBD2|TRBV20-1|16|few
CSARTGLAGPGGTQYF
TGCAGTGCTAGAACGGGACTAGCGGGGCCGGGGGGGACCCAGTACTTC
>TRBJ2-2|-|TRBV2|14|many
CASSEPRATGELFF
TGTGCCAGCAGTGAACCCAGGGCCACCGGGGAGCTGTTTTTT
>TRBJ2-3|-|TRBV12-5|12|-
CASGILTDTQYF
TGTGCTAGTGGCATACTCACAGATACGCAGTATTTT
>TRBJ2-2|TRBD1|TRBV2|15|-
CASSERQGSSGELFF
TGTGCCAGCAGTGAACGACAGGGAAGCTCTGGGGAGCTGTTTTTT
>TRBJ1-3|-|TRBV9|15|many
CASSVGQASGNTIYF
TGTGCCAGCAGCGTAGGTCAGGCTTCTGGAAACACCATATATTTT
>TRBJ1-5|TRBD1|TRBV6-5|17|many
CASRSGRGIYSNQPQHF
TGTGCCAGCAGGTCGGGCAGGGGGATCTATAGCAATCAGCCCCAGCATTTT
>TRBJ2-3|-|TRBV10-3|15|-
CAISKSRHSTDTQYF
TGTGCCATCAGTAAGTCCCGACATAGCACAGATACGCAGTATTTT
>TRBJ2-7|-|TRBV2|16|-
CASRAGLPWGSYEQYF
TGTGCCAGCAGGGCGGGGCTTCCCTGGGGTTCCTACGAGCAGTACTTC
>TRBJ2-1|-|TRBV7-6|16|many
CASSLEAGASYNEQFF
TGTGCCAGCAGCTTAGAGGCGGGGGCTTCCTACAATGAGCAGTTCTTC
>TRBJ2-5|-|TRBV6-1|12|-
CASAMEVETQYF
TGTGCCAGCGCAATGGAGGTGGAGACCCAGTACTTC
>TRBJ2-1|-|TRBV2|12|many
CASKGLYNEQFF
TGTGCCAGCAAGGGACTTTACAATGAGCAGTTCTTC
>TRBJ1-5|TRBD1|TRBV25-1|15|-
CASSESKQGNQPQHF
TGTGCCAGCAGTGAATCCAAACAGGGGAATCAGCCCCAGCATTTT
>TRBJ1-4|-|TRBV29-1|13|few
CSQEGQNNEKLFF
TGCAGCCAAGAAGGACAGAATAATGAAAAACTGTTTTTT
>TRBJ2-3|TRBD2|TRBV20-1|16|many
CSARDLTSGNGDTQYF
TGCAGTGCTAGAGATCTGACTAGCGGGAATGGAGATACGCAGTATTTT
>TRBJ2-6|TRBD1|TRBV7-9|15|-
CASSPDRAGANVLTF
TGTGCCAGCAGCCCCGACAGGGCTGGGGCCAACGTCCTGACTTTC